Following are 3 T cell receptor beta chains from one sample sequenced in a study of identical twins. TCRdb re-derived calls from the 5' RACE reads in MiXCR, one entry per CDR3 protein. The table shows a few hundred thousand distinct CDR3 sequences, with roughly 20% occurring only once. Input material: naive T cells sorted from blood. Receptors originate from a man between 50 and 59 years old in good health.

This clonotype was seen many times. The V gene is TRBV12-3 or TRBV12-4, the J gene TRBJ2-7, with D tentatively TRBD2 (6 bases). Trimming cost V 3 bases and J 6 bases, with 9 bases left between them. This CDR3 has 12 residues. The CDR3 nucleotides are TGTGCCAGCAGTTTTTGGGGAGGCGAGCAGTACTTC. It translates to CASSFWGGEQYF.

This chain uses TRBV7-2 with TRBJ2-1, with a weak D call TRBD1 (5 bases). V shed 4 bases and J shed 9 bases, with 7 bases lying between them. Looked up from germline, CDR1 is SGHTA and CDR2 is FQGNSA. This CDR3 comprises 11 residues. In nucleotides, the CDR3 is TGTGCCAGCAGCTCAGACAGTGAGCAGTTCTTC. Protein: CASSSDSEQFF.

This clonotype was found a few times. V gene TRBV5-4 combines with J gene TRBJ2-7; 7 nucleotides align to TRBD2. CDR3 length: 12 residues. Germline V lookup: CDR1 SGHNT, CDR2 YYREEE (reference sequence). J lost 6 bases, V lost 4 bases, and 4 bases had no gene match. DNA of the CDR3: TGTGCCAGCAGCAAGACTAGCTCCGAGCAGTACTTC. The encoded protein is CASSKTSSEQYF.